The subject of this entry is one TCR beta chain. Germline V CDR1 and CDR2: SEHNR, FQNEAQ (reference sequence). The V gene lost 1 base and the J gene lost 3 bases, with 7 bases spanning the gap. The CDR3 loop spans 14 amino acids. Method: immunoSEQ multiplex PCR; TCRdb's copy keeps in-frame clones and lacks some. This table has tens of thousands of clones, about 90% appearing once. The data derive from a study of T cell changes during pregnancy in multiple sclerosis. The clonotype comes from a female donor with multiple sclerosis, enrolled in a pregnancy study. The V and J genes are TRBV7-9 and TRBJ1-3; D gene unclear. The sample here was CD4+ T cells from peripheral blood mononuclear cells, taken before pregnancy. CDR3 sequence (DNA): TGTGCCAGCAGCTTAGGAGTGTTTGGAAACACCATATATTTT. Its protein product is CASSLGVFGNTIYF.